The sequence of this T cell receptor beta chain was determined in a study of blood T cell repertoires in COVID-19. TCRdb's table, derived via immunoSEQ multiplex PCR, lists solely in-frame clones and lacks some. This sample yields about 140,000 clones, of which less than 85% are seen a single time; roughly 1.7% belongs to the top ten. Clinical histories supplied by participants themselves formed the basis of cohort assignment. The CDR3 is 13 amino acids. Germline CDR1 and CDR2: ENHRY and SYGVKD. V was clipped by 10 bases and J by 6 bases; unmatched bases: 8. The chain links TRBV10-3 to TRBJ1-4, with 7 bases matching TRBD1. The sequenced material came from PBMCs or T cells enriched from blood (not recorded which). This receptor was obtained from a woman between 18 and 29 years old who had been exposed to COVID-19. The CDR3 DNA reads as TGTGCCACCATGGGGACAGCCGATGAAAAACTGTTTTTT. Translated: CATMGTADEKLFF.